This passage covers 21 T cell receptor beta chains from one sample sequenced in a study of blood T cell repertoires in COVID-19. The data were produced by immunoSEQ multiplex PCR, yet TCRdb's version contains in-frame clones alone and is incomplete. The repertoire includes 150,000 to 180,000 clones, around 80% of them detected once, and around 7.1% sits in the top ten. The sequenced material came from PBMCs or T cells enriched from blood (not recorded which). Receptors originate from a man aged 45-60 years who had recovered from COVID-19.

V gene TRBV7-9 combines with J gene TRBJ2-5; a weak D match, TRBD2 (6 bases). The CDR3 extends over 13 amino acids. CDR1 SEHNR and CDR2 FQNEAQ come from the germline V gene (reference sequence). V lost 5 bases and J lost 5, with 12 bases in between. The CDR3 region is CASSRLVPETQYF. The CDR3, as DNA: TGTGCCAGCAGCCGACTAGTTCCGGAGACCCAGTACTTC.

The CDR3 region is CASSGTGTGVFLEQFF. DNA of the CDR3: TGTGCCAGCAGCGGAACCGGGACAGGGGTATTCTTGGAGCAGTTCTTC. The chain has TRBV7-2 and TRBJ2-1; 10 bases line up with TRBD1. This CDR3 has 16 residues. CDR1 and CDR2 from the germline V gene are SGHTA and FQGNSA. V shed 5 bases and J 10 bases; nucleotides not matched to a gene: 14.

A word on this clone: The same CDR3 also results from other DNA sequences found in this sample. This chain's CDR3 is CASSLAEGYGYTF. In DNA form, the CDR3 reads TGTGCCAGCAGCTTAGCAGAGGGATATGGCTACACCTTC. The chain combines TRBV7-2 with TRBJ1-2; no definite D call. Germline V CDR1 and CDR2: SGHTA, FQGNSA. The ends were cut back, 0 bases at V and 5 bases at J, with 7 bases in the middle. The CDR3 totals 13 residues. Supplemented by reference TRBV7-2 and TRBJ1-2, the full variable domain reads GAGVSQSPSNKVTEKGKDVELRCDPISGHTALYWYRQSLGQGLEFLIYFQGNSAPDKSGLPSDRFSAERTGGSVSTLTIQRTQQEDSAVYLCASSLAEGYGYTFGSGTRLTVV.

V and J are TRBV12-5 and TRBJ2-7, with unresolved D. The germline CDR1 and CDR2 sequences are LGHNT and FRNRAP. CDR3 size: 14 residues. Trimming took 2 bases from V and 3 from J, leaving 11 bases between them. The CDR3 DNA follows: TGTGCTAGTGGTTTGCCAGGCCAGATCTACGAGCAGTACTTC. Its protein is CASGLPGQIYEQYF.

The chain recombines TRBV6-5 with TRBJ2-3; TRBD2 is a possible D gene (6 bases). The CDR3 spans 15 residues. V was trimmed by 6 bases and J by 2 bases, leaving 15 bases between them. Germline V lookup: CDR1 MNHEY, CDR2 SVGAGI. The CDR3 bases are TGTGCCAGCAGCCCCGGGGCGGGGACCACAGATACGCAGTATTTT. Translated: CASSPGAGTTDTQYF.

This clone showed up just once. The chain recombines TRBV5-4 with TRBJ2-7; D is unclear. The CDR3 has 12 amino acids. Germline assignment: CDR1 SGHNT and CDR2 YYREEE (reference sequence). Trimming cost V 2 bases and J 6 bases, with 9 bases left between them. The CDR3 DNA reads TGTGCCAGCAGCTTTCAAAACAGCGAGCAGTACTTC. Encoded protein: CASSFQNSEQYF.

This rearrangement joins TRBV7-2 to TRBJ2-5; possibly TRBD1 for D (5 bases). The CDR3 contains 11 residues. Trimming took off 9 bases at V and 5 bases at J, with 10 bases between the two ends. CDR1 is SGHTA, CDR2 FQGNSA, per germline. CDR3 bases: TGTGCCAGTCAGGGATACGAGACCCAGTACTTC. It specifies CASQGYETQYF.

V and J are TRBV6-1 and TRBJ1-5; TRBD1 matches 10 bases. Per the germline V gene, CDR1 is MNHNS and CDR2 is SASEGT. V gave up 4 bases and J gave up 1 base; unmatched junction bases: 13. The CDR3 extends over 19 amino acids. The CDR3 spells CASSGSGTGASWSNQPQHF. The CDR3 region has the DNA TGTGCCAGCAGTGGGTCCGGGACAGGGGCGAGTTGGAGCAATCAGCCCCAGCATTTT.

In DNA form, the CDR3 reads TGTGCCAGCAGTTATCCAAAGGGGGAAAGACAGAGCTCCTATAATTCACCCCTCCACTTT. This sequence encodes CASSYPKGERQSSYNSPLHF. The chain carries TRBV6-8 and TRBJ1-6; D is possibly TRBD1 (6 bases). The CDR3 has 20 residues. V lost 3 bases, J lost 0 bases, and 21 bases lay in between. Germline V gives CDR1 MNHGY, CDR2 SAAAGT.

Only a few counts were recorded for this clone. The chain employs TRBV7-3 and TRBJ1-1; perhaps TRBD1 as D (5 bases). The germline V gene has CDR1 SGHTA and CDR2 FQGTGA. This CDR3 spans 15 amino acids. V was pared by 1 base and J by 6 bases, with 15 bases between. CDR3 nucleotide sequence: TGTGCCAGCAGCTTAAGCCTGACAGAAAATTCTGAAGCTTTCTTT. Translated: CASSLSLTENSEAFF.

Written as DNA, the CDR3 is TGTGCCAGCGAGGTACCGACGGAATTTAAAGGCTACACCTTC. As protein: CASEVPTEFKGYTF. The rearrangement joins TRBV7-2 to TRBJ1-2; D is undetermined. Looked up from germline, CDR1 is SGHTA and CDR2 is FQGNSA. Trimming shortened V by 8 bases and J by 8 bases, and 21 bases separated the two germline ends. The CDR3 is 14 amino acids.

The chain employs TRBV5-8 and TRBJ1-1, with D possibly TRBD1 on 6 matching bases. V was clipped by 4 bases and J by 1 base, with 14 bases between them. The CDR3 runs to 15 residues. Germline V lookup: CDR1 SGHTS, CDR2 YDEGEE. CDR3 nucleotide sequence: TGTGCCAGCAGCCACACGCCAGGGGCGAACACTGAAGCTTTCTTT. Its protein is CASSHTPGANTEAFF.

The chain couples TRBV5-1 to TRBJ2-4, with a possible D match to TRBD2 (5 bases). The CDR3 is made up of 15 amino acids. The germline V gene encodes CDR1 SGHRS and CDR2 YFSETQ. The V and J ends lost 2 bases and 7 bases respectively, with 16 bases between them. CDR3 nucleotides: TGCGCCAGCAGCTTTAACCCGGGATCATCCAACATTCAGTACTTC. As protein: CASSFNPGSSNIQYF.

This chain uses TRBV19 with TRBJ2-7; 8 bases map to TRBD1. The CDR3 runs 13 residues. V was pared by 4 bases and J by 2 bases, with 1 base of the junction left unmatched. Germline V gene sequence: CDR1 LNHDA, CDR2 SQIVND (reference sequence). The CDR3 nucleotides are TGTGCCAGTAGTAGGGGACAGGCCTACGAGCAGTACTTC. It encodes CASSRGQAYEQYF.

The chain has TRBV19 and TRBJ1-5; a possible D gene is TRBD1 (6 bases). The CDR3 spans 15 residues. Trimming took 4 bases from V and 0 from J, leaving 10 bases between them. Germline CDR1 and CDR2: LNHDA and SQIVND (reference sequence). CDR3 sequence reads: CASSTTGYSNQPQHF. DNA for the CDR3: TGTGCCAGTAGTACCACAGGGTATAGCAATCAGCCCCAGCATTTT. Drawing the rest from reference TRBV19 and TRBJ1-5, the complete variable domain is DGGITQSPKYLFRKEGQNVTLSCEQNLNHDAMYWYRQDPGQGLRLIYYSQIVNDFQKGDIAEGYSVSREKKESFPLTVTSAQKNPTAFYLCASSTTGYSNQPQHFGDGTRLSIL.

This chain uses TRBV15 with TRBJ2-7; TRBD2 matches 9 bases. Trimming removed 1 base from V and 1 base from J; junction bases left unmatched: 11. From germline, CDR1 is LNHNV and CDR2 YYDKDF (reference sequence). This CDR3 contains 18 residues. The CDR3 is CATSRGPLTSGRSYEQYF. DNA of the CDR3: TGTGCCACCAGCAGAGGACCTCTCACTAGCGGGCGATCCTACGAGCAGTACTTC.

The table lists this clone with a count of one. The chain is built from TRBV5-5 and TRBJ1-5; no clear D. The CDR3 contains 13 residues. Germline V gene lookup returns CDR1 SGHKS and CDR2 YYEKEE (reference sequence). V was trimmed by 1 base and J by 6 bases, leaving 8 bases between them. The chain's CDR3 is CASSLTEGQPQHF. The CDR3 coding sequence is TGTGCCAGCAGCTTGACAGAGGGTCAGCCCCAGCATTTT. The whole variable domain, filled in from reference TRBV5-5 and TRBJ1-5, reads DAGVTQSPTHLIKTRGQQVTLRCSPISGHKSVSWYQQVLGQGPQFIFQYYEKEERGRGNFPDRFSARQFPNYSSELNVNALLLGDSALYLCASSLTEGQPQHFGDGTRLSIL.

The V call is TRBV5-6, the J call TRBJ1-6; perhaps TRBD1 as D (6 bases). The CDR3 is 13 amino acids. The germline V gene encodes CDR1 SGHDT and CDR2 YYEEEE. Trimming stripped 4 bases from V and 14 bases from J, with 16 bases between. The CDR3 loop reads CASSQIQGSSLHF. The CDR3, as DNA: TGTGCCAGCAGCCAAATACAGGGCAGTTCCCTCCACTTT.

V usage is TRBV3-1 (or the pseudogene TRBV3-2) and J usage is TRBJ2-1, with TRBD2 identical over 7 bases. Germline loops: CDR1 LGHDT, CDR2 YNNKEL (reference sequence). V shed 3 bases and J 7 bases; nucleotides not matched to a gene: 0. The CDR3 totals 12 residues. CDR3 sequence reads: CASSQGGNEQFF. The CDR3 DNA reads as TGTGCCAGCAGCCAGGGGGGGAATGAGCAGTTCTTC.

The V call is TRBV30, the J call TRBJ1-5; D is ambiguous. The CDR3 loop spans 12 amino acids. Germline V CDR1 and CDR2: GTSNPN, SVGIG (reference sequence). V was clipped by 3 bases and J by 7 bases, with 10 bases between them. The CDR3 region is CAWSSTRQPQHF. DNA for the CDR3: TGTGCCTGGAGCTCTACGAGACAGCCCCAGCATTTT.

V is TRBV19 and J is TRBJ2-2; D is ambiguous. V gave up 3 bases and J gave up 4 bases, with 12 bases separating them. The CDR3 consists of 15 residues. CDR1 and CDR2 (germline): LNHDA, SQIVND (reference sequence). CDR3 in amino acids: CASSIYTDLTGELFF. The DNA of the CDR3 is TGTGCCAGTAGTATTTATACAGATCTCACCGGGGAGCTGTTTTTT.